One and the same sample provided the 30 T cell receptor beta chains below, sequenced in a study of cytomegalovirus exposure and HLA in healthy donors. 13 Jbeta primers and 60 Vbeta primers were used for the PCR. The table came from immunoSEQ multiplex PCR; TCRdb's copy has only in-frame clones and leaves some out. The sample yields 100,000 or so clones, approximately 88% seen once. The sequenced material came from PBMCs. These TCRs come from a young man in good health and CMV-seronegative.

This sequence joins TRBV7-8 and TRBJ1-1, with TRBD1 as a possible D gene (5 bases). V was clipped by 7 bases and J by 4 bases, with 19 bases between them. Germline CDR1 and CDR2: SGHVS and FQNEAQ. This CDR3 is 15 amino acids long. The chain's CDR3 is CASTQQVELITEAFF. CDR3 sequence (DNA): TGTGCCAGCACTCAACAGGTAGAGTTGATCACTGAAGCTTTCTTT.

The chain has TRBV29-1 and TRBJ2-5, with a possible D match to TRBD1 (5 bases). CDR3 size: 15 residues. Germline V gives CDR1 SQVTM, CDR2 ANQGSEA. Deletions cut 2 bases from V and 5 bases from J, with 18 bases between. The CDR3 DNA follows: TGCAGCGTTGAAAGGCAGGGCGCGGACCGGGAGACCCAGTACTTC. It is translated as CSVERQGADRETQYF. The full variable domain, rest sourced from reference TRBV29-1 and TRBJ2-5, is SAVISQKPSRDICQRGTSLTIQCQVDSQVTMMFWYRQQPGQSLTLIATANQGSEATYESGFVIDKFPISRPNLTFSTLTVSNMSPEDSSIYLCSVERQGADRETQYFGPGTRLLVL.

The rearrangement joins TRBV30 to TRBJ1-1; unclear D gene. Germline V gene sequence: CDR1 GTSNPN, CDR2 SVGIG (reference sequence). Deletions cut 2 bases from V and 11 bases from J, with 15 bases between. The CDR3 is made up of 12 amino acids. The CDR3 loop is CAWSPRPGGAFF. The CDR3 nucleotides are TGTGCCTGGAGTCCCCGGCCAGGCGGGGCTTTCTTT.

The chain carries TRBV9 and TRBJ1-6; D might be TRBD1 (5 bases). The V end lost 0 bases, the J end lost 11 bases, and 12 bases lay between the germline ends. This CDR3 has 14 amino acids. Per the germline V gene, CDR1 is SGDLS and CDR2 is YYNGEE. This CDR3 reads CASSVGADSAPLHF. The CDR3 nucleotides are TGTGCCAGCAGCGTAGGGGCCGACAGCGCACCCCTCCACTTT.

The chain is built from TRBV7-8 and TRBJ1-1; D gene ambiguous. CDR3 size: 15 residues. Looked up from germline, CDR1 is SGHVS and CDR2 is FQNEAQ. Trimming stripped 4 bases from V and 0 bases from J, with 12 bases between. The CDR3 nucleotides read TGTGCCAGCAGCTCGGAGACCGTCATGAACACTGAAGCTTTCTTT. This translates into CASSSETVMNTEAFF. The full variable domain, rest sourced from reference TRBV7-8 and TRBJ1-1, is GAGVSQSPRYKVAKRGQDVALRCDPISGHVSLFWYQQALGQGPEFLTYFQNEAQLDKSGLPSDRFFAERPEGSVSTLKIQRTQQEDSAVYLCASSSETVMNTEAFFGQGTRLTVV.

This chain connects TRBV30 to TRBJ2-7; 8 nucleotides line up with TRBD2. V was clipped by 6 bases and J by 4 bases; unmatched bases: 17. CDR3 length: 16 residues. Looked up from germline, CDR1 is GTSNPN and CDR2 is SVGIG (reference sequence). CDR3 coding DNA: TGTGCCTGTTACGCCCTAAGCGGGAGTCTCTCATACGAGCAGTACTTC. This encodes CACYALSGSLSYEQYF.

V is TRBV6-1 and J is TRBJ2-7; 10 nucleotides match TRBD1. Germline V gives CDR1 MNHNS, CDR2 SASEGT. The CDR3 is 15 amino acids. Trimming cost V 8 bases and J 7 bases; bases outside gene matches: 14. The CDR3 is CASQGRTGGNREQYF. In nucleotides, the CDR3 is TGTGCCAGCCAGGGACGGACAGGGGGAAATCGTGAGCAGTACTTC.

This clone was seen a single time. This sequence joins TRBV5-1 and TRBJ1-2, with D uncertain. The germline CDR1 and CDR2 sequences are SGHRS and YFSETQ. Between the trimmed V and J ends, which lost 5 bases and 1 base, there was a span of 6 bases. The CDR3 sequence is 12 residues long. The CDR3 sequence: CASSTDNYGYTF. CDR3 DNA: TGCGCCAGCAGTACAGATAACTATGGCTACACCTTC. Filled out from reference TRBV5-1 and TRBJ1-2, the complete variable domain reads KAGVTQTPRYLIKTRGQQVTLSCSPISGHRSVSWYQQTPGQGLQFLFEYFSETQRNKGNFPGRFSGRQFSNSRSEMNVSTLELGDSALYLCASSTDNYGYTFGSGTRLTVV.

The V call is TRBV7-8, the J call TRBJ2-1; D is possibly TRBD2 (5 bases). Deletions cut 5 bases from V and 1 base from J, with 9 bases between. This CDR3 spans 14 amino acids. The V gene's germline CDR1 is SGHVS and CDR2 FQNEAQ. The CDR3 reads CASSPRRSYNEQFF. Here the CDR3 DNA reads TGTGCCAGCAGCCCCCGGAGGTCCTACAATGAGCAGTTCTTC.

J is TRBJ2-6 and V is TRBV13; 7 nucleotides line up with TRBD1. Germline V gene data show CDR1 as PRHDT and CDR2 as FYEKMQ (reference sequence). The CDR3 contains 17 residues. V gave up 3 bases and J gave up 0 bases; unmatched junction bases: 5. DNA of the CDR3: TGTGCCAGCAGCTTCTGGACAGGCGTCTCTGGGGCCAACGTCCTGACTTTC. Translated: CASSFWTGVSGANVLTF.

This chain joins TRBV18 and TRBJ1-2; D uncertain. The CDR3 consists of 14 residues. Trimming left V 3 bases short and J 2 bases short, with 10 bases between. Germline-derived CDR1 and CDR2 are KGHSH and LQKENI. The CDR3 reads CASSPGLPNYGYTF. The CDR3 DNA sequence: TGTGCCAGCTCACCGGGCCTACCGAACTATGGCTACACCTTC. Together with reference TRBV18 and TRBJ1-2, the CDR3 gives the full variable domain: NAGVMQNPRHLVRRRGQEARLRCSPMKGHSHVYWYRQLPEEGLKFMVYLQKENIIDESGMPKERFSAEFPKEGPSILRIQQVVRGDSAAYFCASSPGLPNYGYTFGSGTRLTVV.

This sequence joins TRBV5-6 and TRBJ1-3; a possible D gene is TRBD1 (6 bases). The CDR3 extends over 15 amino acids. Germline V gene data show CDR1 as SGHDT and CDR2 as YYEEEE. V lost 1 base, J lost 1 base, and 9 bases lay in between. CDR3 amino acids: CASSLRGASGNTIYF. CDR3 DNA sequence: TGTGCCAGCAGCTTGCGGGGGGCATCTGGAAACACCATATATTTT.

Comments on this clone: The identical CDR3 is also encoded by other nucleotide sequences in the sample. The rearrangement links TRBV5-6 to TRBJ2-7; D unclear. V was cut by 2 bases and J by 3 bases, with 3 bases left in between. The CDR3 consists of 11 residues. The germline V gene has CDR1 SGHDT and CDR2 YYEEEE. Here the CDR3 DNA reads TGTGCCAGCAGCTTCAACTACGAGCAGTACTTC. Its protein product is CASSFNYEQYF.

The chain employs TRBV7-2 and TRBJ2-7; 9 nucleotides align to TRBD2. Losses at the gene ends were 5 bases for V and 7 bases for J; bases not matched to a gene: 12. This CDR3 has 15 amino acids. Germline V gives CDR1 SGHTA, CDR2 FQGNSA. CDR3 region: CASSLLASGTGEQYF. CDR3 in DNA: TGTGCCAGCAGCCTACTCGCTAGCGGGACGGGGGAGCAGTACTTC.

The CDR3, as DNA: TGTGCCTGGAGCCTTAAATCTCCCACAGATACGCAGTATTTT. This sequence encodes CAWSLKSPTDTQYF. The rearrangement links TRBV30 to TRBJ2-3; no firm D call. In germline, CDR1 is GTSNPN, CDR2 SVGIG (reference sequence). Trimming stripped 3 bases from V and 2 bases from J, with 12 bases between. The CDR3 runs to 14 residues. The full variable domain, rest sourced from reference TRBV30 and TRBJ2-3, is SQTIHQWPATLVQPVGSPLSLECTVEGTSNPNLYWYRQAAGRGLQLLFYSVGIGQISSEVPQNLSASRPQDRQFILSSKKLLLSDSGFYLCAWSLKSPTDTQYFGPGTRLTVL.

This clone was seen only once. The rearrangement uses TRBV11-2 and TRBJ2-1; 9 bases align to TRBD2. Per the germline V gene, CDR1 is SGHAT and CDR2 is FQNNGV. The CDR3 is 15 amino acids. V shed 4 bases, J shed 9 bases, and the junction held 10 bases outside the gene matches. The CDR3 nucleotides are TGTGCCAGCAGCTCTCTAGCGGGGCGAATCAGTGAGCAGTTCTTC. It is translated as CASSSLAGRISEQFF.

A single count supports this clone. CDR3 in DNA: TGTGCCAGCACTCCTCTCGGGGACAGGGACACTGAAGCTTTCTTT. Translated, it gives CASTPLGDRDTEAFF. The chain is built from TRBV6-5 and TRBJ1-1; 9 bases agree with TRBD1. V shed 7 bases, J shed 3 bases, and the junction held 9 bases outside the gene matches. CDR3 length: 15 residues. Germline V gene sequence: CDR1 MNHEY, CDR2 SVGAGI.

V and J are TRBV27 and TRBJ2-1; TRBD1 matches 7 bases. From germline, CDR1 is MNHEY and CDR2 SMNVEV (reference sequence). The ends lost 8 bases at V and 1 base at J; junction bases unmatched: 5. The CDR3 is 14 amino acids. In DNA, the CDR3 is TGTGCCAGCGGAACACAGGGGTCCTACAATGAGCAGTTCTTC. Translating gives CASGTQGSYNEQFF.

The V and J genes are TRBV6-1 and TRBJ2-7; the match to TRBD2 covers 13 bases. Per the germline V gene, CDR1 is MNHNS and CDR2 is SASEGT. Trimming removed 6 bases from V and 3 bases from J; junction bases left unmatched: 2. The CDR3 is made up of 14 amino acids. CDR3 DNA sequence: TGTGCCAGCAGGGGACTAGCGGGACGCTACGAGCAGTACTTC. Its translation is CASRGLAGRYEQYF.

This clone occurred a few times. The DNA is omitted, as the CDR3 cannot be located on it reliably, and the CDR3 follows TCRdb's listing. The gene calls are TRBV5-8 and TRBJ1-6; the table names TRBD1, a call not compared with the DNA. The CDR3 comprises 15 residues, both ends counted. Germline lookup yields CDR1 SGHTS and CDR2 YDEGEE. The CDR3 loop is CASILGQGHNSPLHF.

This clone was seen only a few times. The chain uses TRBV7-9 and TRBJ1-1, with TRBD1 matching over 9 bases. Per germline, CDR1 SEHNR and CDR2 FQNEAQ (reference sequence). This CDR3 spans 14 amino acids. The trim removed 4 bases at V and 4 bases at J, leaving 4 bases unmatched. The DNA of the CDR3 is TGTGCCAGCAGCTGGGACAGGGTGGCCACTGAAGCTTTCTTT. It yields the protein CASSWDRVATEAFF.

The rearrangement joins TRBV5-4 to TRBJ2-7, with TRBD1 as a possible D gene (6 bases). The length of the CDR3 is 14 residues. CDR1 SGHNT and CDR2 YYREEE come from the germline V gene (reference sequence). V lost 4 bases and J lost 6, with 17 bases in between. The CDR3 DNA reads TGTGCCAGCAGCCCAGCAAGGGGGATCGGCGAGCAGTACTTC. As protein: CASSPARGIGEQYF.

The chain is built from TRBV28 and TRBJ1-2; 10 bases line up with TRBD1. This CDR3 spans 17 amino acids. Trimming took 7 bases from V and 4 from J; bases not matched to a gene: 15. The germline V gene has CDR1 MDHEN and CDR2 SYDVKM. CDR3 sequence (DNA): TGTGCCAGCACCTCTTTCGGGGTGCGACAGGGGGCCTATGGCTACACCTTC. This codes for CASTSFGVRQGAYGYTF.

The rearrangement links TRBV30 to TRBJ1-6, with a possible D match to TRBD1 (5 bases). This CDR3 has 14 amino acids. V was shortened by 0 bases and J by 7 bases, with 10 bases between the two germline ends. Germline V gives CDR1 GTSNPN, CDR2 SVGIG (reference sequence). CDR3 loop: CAWSVDSMNSPLHF. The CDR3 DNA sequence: TGTGCCTGGAGTGTAGACAGTATGAATTCACCCCTCCACTTT.

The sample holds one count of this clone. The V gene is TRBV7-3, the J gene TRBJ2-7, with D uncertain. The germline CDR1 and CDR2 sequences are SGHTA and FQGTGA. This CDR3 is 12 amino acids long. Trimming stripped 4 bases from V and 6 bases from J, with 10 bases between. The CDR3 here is CASSSPFREQYF. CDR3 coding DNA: TGTGCCAGCAGCTCCCCCTTCCGCGAGCAGTACTTC.

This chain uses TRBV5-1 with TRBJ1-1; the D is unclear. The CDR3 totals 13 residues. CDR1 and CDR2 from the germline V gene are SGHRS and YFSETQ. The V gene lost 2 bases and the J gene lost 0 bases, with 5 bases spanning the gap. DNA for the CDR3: TGCGCCAGCAGCTTTGCAGTGAACACTGAAGCTTTCTTT. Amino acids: CASSFAVNTEAFF.

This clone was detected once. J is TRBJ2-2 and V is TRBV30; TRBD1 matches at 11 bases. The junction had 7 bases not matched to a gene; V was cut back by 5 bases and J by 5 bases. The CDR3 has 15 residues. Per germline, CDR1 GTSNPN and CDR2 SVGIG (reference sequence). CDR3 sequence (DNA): TGTGCCTGGGGACGCGGACAGGGGGCTACCGGGGAGCTGTTTTTT. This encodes CAWGRGQGATGELFF.

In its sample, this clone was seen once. The CDR3, as DNA: TGTGCCAGCTCACCACCGAGGCCAATGAACACTGAAGCTTTCTTT. This translates into CASSPPRPMNTEAFF. The chain recombines TRBV18 with TRBJ1-1, with no clear D. V lost 0 bases to trimming and J lost 0 bases, with 8 bases between them. From germline, CDR1 is KGHSH and CDR2 LQKENI. This CDR3 contains 15 residues. The variable domain in full, with the rest retrieved from reference TRBV18 and TRBJ1-1, is NAGVMQNPRHLVRRRGQEARLRCSPMKGHSHVYWYRQLPEEGLKFMVYLQKENIIDESGMPKERFSAEFPKEGPSILRIQQVVRGDSAAYFCASSPPRPMNTEAFFGQGTRLTVV.

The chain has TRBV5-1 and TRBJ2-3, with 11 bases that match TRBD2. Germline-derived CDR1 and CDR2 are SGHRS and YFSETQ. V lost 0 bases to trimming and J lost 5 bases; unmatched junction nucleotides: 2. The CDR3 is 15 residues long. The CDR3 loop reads CASSLGGLAGDTQYF. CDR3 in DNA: TGCGCCAGCAGCTTGGGAGGACTAGCGGGAGATACGCAGTATTTT.

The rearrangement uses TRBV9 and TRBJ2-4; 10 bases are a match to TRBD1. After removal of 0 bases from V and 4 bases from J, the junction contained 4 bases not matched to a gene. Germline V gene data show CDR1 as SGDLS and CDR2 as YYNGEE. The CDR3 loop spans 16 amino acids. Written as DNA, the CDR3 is TGTGCCAGCAGCGTAGGACAGGGGGCATGGAAAAACATTCAGTACTTC. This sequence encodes CASSVGQGAWKNIQYF. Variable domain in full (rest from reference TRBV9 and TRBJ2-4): DSGVTQTPKHLITATGQRVTLRCSPRSGDLSVYWYQQSLDQGLQFLIQYYNGEERAKGNILERFSAQQFPDLHSELNLSSLELGDSALYFCASSVGQGAWKNIQYFGAGTRLSVL.